The TCR beta chain under discussion was sequenced for a study of cytomegalovirus exposure and HLA in healthy donors (dated by TCRdb to the late 2010s). About the study as a whole: An earlier analysis of some 600 of the donors reported 250 to 300 Gb of sequence data and around 120 million unique TCR beta sequences obtained from about 179 million T cells. In an earlier analysis of 587 of the donors, high-throughput TCR beta sequencing was used to judge whether each TCR beta V gene segment behaved as functional or pseudogenic. Besides the first cohort of approximately 710 subjects, a separate validation cohort made up of over 100 different subjects was used. All discovery cohort repertoires had been generated using a single sequencing platform. On average, around 230,000 unique TCR beta nucleotide sequences were sequenced per donor among 398 genotyped donors of the cohort, with around 19% of those sequences being non-productive. To predict cytomegalovirus infection status, the study brought together high-throughput TCR immunosequencing, statistical association of individual TCRs with disease status, and machine learning. Of the roughly 420 genotyped donors, 70% to 90% were placed in the genetic ancestry cluster associated with self-reported Caucasian donors. About 280 gigabases of sequencing data and approximately 80 million unique TCR sequences were included in an early release covering about 620 HLA-typed donors. Roughly 5 DR-DQ haplotypes were handled as single units for association and clustering, since linkage in the cohort was strong. In a later genetic analysis, genome-wide SNP genotypes for about three fifths of the roughly 670 donors were used, and that subset was treated as a discovery cohort. The study profiled the T cell repertoires of 666 subjects by immunosequencing and related them to cytomegalovirus serostatus. To study patterns of TCR occurrence, a later analysis re-analyzed previously published TCR beta repertoires from under 750 donors and added high-resolution HLA genotyping. Donor age, sex, ethnicity and CMV serostatus were compiled together with the repertoire data. Typing coverage varied by locus: about 620-630 donors for A, B, C, DRB1 and DQB1; approximately 500 for DQA1; 606 for DPA1; roughly 450 for DPB1. The aim of the study was to test whether cataloging public T cell receptors could identify signatures of past pathogen exposure. HLA typing included class I and class II loci at four-digit resolution. Rather than using new phenotypic data, the later analysis identified candidate immune exposures from TCR beta sequences and from how often those sequences occurred across donors.

Measured from the cysteine to the phenylalanine, the CDR3 is 16 residues long. Only the CDR3 portion is preserved as DNA: 48 bases, with reading frame beginning at the first base. CDR1 LGHNA and CDR2 YSLEER were looked up in the germline V gene. Germline trimming amounts to 4 bases on V and 4 bases on J, with 8 as the count of junction bases outside the gene matches. To note about this clone: Which antigen it targets is not known.

The cohort consisted of hundreds of healthy bone marrow donors. All cohort members were sampled while nominally healthy, although unrecorded immune exposures were likely present. The donor was CMV seronegative and belonged to the group of around 400 seronegative cohort members. A peripheral blood sample was provided by each donor, and peripheral blood mononuclear cells were used for TCR beta sequencing. Genomic DNA was extracted from the blood cell samples with the Qiagen DNeasy Blood Extraction Kit. On the study overall, not on this receptor specifically: The classifier was reported to diagnose cytomegalovirus status with high specificity and sensitivity in both the original cohort and the validation cohort. Roughly uniform sequencing depth across donors was assumed in presence/absence analyses, although this assumption may not hold. A further reported finding was that TCR beta sequences accurately predicted the HLA-A and HLA-B alleles for most subjects in the first cohort. Most CMV-associated TCR beta chains appeared to be HLA-restricted in a later analysis, and the HLA associations seemed to be driven largely by CMV exposure. The earlier analysis of about 600 of the donors excluded over 15 rarely observed V segments, including chromosome 9 orphons, because counts were too low. This cohort had only TCR beta chains sequenced, and the lack of alpha or paired-chain data limited which features could be detected. Correlated functional status among segregating V segments might reflect linkage disequilibrium, but an unknown experimental factor could not be ruled out. In a later analysis, HLA-associated TCR beta chains showed more clonal expansion and lower generation probabilities than non-associated chains that were equally common. In a later analysis, the rate of TCR association differed among HLA loci, with DRB1 alleles having the most associated TCRs and HLA-C alleles having the fewest. A later analysis reported that several top co-occurrence clusters appeared linked to parvovirus B19, influenza, CMV and Epstein-Barr virus. While some public TCRs were present in many individuals, most TCR sequences turned up only very rarely across donors. When HLA alleles, especially DR and DQ, strongly co-occurred, TCR associations were difficult to assign to individual alleles. V-gene and J-gene trimming of TCR beta chains was associated with a missense DCLRE1C variant in a later genetic analysis, and the association was replicated in an independent cohort. CMV serostatus was the only immune exposure information available for the cohort. In the study, 150 to 200 TCR beta chains were listed as associated with cytomegalovirus. A cluster of highly shared sequence variants was judged likely to be a technical artifact of the sequencing pipeline. A later genetic analysis reported fewer N-insertions in productive TCRs among donors in an Asian-associated ancestry cluster than the roughly 700-donor mean. The 87-base-pair reads could not distinguish some IMGT-functional V segments, including TRBV6-2 and TRBV6-3, so those segments were excluded. It was suggested by the authors that the approach could potentially be generalized to other disease states and immunological phenotypes. Because some donors lacked HLA typing at each locus, the association tests relied only on the typed subset. Three of the identified cytomegalovirus-associated TCR beta chains were confirmed in vitro to be specific for cytomegalovirus antigens. In an earlier analysis of 587 of the donors, most TCR beta V segments appeared in productive rearrangements about 87% or about 30% of the time, broadly matching IMGT annotations. Specific HLA alleles were associated with 15,000 to 20,000 TCR beta sequences at a false discovery rate of 0.05 in a later analysis.

To prepare the library, the immunoSEQ multiplex PCR assay was applied. For the multiplex PCR, a mixture combining 60 forward primers for TCR Vbeta segments and 13 reverse primers for TCR Jbeta segments was used. The CDR3 region of rearranged TCR beta genes was amplified from genomic DNA with a multiplex PCR assay. Amplified TCR beta libraries were sequenced as 87-base-pair reads on the Illumina HiSeq System. The authors processed their data as follows. Across the 600 to 700 repertoires, a later analysis counted roughly 77 million unique TCR beta chains, around 11 million of which were shared by at least two donors. Raw reads were error-corrected and collapsed into unique sequences with a nearest-neighbor algorithm that merged closely related sequences to remove PCR and sequencing errors. V, D and J gene segments were assigned by aligning CDR3 sequences to IMGT reference sequences. For a sequence to be retained, a match of at least six nucleotides was required to both a V gene segment and a J gene segment. Rearrangements were classified as productive when the CDR3 lacked stop codons and remained in frame with V and J, and all other rearrangements were classified as non-productive. CDR3 was defined by IMGT convention, running from the second conserved V-encoded cysteine to the conserved J-encoded phenylalanine. The earlier analysis of some 550 of the donors excluded any sequence lacking an unambiguous match to a single V gene segment. An earlier analysis of some 500 of the donors classified V segments as functional when productive rearrangements were above 56.7% and as segregating when the standard deviation between donors was above 5%. A statistical classification framework was built for diagnosing cytomegalovirus status from the catalog of TCR beta chain sequences. In a later analysis, TCR nucleotide sequences were compared against IMGT/GENE-DB human TR gene sequences so that V and J genes could be assigned. A later analysis assigned CDR3 sequences and most-parsimonious VDJ recombination scenarios with the TCRdist pipeline. In a later analysis, each TCR beta chain was defined by its CDR3 amino acid sequence together with its V-gene family, and reads without a unique V-gene family were excluded. As a way to deal with suspected cross-contamination and a sequencing artifact, a later analysis dropped more than 500 nucleotide sequences that were highly shared and had low generation probability. A later analysis calculated a clonal expansion index for each public chain from normalized within-repertoire ranks of inferred template counts. In a later analysis, generation probabilities were computed using a VDJ recombination model fitted to out-of-frame rearrangements, and the results were checked against IGoR. A later analysis scored TCR-TCR, TCR-HLA and TCR-CMV co-occurrence with hypergeometric tests, applying a repertoire-size bias correction to TCR pairs. False discovery rates were estimated in a later analysis by permuting HLA or CMV assignments 20 times. In a later analysis, co-occurring TCRs were grouped using DBSCAN, with TCRdist sequence similarity added in when clustering inside HLA-allele-positive subsets. Repertoires with fewer than 30,000 or more than 120,000 public chains, plus five repertoires with anomalous nucleotide sharing, were excluded from co-occurrence clustering. What TCRdb holds here is the immuneACCESS table cut down to in-frame rearrangements. Part of the clones is not present; checked against another copy, under half of the missing clones reflect an unresolved V gene, and the others are unexplained. For V, J and clone size, that table is used; D and trimming come from the DNA. The table held for this sample gives over 100,000 clones. Under 2% of the sample is taken by the ten largest.

Sample: PBMCs. The source is a man younger than 35 in good health and CMV-seronegative. The chain employs TRBV4-3 and TRBJ2-1, with 9 middle bases fitting TRBD1. Here the CDR3 is given as CASSRGTGFPYNEQFF. The DNA sequence is as follows: TGCGCCAGCAGCCGGGGGACAGGGTTCCCATACAATGAGCAGTTCTTC.